The clone carrying this T cell receptor (beta chain) was counted a few times. What it binds is unknown. TCR alpha and beta CDR3 regions were amplified from RNA using iRepertoire nested multiplex PCR. Input was about 85-450 ng of tissue mRNA or PBMC total RNA. From the multiplex PCR reads, TCRdb called clonotypes with MiXCR, one entry per CDR3 protein. This table has more than 110,000 distinct CDR3 sequences, more than 35% appearing once. The data derive from a study of glioma-infiltrating T cells. Study-level findings and limits: Non-neoplastic patients had below-expected tissue-blood divergence, while all gliomas exceeded expectation.

The sample taken for sequencing was glioma tissue, nonneoplastic brain tissue, or PBMCs (not recorded which). This TCR derives from a human donor with low-grade glioma or glioblastoma, undergoing nonglioma brain surgery, or in good health (not recorded which).

CDR3 loop: CASSYTRGSNQPQHF. In DNA form, the CDR3 reads TGTGCCAGCAGTTACACGCGGGGAAGCAATCAGCCCCAGCATTTT. This chain uses TRBV6-2 or TRBV6-3 with TRBJ1-5; D is uncertain. V was clipped by 2 bases and J by 1 base, with 9 bases between them. This CDR3 contains 15 residues. Per the germline V gene, CDR1 is MNHEY and CDR2 is SVGEGT.